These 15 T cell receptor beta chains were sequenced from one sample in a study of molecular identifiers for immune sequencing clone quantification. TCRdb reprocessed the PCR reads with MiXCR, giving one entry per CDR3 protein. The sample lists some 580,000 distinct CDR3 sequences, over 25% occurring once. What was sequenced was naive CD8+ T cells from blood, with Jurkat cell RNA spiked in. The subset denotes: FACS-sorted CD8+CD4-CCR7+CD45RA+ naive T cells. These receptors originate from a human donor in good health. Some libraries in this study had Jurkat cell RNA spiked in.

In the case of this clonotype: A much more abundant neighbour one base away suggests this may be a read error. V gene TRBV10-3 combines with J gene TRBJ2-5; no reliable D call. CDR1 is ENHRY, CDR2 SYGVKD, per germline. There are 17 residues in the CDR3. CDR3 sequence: CAISESGRSVVPETQCF. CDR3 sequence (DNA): TGTGCCATCAGTGAGTCGGGTCGATCGGTAGTTCCGGAGACCCAGTGCTTC.

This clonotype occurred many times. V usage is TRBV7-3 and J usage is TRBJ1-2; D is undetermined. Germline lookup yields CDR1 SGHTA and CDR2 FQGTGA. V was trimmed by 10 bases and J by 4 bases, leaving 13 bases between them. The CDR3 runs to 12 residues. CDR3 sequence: CATPPGSYGYTF. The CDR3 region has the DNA TGTGCCACCCCCCCAGGTAGCTATGGCTACACCTTC. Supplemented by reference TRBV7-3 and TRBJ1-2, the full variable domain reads GAGVSQTPSNKVTEKGKYVELRCDPISGHTALYWYRQSLGQGPEFLIYFQGTGAADDSGLPNDRFFAVRPEGSVSTLKIQRTERGDSAVYLCATPPGSYGYTFGSGTRLTVV.

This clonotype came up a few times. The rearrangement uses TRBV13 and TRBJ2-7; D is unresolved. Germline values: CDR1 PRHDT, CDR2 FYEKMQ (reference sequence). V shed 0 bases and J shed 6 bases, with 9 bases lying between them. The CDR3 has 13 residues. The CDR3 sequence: CASSLGHGVEQYF. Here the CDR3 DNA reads TGTGCCAGCAGCTTAGGCCATGGGGTCGAGCAGTACTTC. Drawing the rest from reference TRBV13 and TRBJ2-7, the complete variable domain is AAGVIQSPRHLIKEKRETATLKCYPIPRHDTVYWYQQGPGQDPQFLISFYEKMQSDKGSIPDRFSAQQFSDYHSELNMSSLELGDSALYFCASSLGHGVEQYFGPGTRLTVT.

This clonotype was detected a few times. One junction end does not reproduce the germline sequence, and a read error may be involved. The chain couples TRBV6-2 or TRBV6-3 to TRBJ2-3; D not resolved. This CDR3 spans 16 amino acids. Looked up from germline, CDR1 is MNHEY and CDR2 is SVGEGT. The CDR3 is CASSSPLSSLADMQYF. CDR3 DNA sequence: TGTGCCAGCAGTTCTCCCCTGAGTTCTTTGGCGGATATGCAGTATTTT.

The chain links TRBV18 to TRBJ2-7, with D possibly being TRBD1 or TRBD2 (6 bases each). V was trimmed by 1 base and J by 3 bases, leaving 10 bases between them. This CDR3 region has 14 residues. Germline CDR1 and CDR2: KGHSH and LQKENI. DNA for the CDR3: TGTGCCAGCTCACCACTCAGGGGAGGCTACGAGCAGTACTTC. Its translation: CASSPLRGGYEQYF.

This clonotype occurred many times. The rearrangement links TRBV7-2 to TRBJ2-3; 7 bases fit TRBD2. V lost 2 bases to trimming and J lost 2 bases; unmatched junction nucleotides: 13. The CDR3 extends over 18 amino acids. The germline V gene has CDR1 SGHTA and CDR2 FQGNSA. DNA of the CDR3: TGTGCCAGCAGCTTATGGTGGGGCGGGGGATTAACCACAGATACGCAGTATTTT. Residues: CASSLWWGGGLTTDTQYF.

CDR3 nucleotide sequence: TGTGCCAGCAGCCTAGGATGGGGGCCGACTGAAGCTTTCTTT. It specifies CASSLGWGPTEAFF. The genes are TRBV7-9 and TRBJ1-1; weak D call: TRBD1 (6 bases). Germline V CDR1 and CDR2: SEHNR, FQNEAQ (reference sequence). V lost 5 bases to trimming and J lost 5 bases, with 15 bases between them. This CDR3 contains 14 residues.

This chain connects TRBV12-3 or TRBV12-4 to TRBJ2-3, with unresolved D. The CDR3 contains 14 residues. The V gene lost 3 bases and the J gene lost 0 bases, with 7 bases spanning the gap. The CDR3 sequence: CASSFVVSTDTQYF. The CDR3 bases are TGTGCCAGCAGTTTTGTGGTTAGCACAGATACGCAGTATTTT.

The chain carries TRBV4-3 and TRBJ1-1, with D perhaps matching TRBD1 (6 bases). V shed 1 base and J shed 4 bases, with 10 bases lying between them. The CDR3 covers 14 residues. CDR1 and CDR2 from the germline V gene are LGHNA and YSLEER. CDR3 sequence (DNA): TGCGCCAGCAGCCAAGTAAGGGGGGCCACTGAAGCTTTCTTT. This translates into CASSQVRGATEAFF.

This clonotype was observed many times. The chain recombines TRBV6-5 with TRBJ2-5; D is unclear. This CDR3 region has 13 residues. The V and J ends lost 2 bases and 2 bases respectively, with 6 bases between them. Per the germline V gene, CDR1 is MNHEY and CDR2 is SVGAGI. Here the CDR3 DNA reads TGTGCCAGCAGTTACGCCGGGCAAGAGACCCAGTACTTC. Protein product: CASSYAGQETQYF.

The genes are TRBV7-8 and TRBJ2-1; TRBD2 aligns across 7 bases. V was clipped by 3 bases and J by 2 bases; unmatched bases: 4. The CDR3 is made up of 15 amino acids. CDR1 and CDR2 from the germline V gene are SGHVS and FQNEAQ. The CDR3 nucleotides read TGTGCCAGCAGCTTCTGGGGGGGGACCTACAATGAGCAGTTCTTC. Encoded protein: CASSFWGGTYNEQFF.

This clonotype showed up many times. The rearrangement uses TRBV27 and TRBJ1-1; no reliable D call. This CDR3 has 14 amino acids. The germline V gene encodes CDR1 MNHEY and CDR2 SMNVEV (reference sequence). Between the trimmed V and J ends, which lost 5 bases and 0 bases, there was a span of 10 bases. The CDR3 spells CASSTRTLNTEAFF. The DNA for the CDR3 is TGTGCCAGCAGTACACGGACCCTGAACACTGAAGCTTTCTTT.

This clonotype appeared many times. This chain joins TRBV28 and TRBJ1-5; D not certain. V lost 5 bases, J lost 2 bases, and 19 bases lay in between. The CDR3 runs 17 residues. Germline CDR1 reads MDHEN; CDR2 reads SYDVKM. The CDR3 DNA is TGTGCCAGCAGTCAAAATATCGGTCTACGAGGCAATCAGCCCCAGCATTTT. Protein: CASSQNIGLRGNQPQHF.

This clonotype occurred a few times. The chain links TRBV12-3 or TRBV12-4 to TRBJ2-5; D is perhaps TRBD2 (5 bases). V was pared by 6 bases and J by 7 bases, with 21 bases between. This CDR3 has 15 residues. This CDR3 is CASSPPPEVEGTQYF. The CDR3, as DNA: TGTGCCAGCAGCCCCCCTCCTGAGGTTGAGGGGACCCAGTACTTC.

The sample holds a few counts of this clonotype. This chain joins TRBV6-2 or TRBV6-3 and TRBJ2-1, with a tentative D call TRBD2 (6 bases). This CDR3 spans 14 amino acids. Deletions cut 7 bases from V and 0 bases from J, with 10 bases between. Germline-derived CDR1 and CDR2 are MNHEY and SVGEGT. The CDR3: CASIRDSSYNEQFF. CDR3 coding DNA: TGTGCCAGCATACGGGACTCCTCCTACAATGAGCAGTTCTTC.